This TCR beta chain was found in a study of shared clonotypes between healthy human individuals. Study background: Sampling drew on donors who were two women and a few men aged 18 to 49.

Terminally differentiated effector memory CD45RA+ cells were excluded from the naive CD8 cells, which were CD45RO-negative and positively selected for CCR7. Assay: immunoSEQ multiplex PCR; the TCRdb copy retains only in-frame clones and omits some. The sample carries around 2,000,000 clones, just over 90% recorded once. About this clone: Its antigen is not identified.

Deletions cut 7 bases from V and 1 base from J, with 20 bases between. CDR1 and CDR2 from the germline V gene are MDHEN and SYDVKM. The CDR3 runs to 17 residues. Notes on the study in general: A generally larger estimated richness was seen in naive subsets than in memory subsets.

The sequenced sample was naive CD8+ T cells from PBMCs. The rearrangement uses TRBV28 and TRBJ1-5; possible D gene TRBD1, 5 bases. This receptor was obtained from a young man in good health. Some clones in this sample may be carry-over from other donors' samples. The CDR3 protein is CASTQQGWRLSNQPQHF. The CDR3 DNA reads TGTGCCAGCACTCAGCAGGGCTGGCGCTTGAGCAATCAGCCCCAGCATTTT.